This is a list of T cell receptor beta chains from one sample in a study of blood T cell repertoires in COVID-19. Profiled with immunoSEQ multiplex PCR; TCRdb holds only in-frame clones, not every one. The repertoire consists of roughly 290,000 clones, with 90% occurring once and the leading ten covering 1.7%. Sequencing input: PBMCs or T cells enriched from blood (not recorded which). The receptors derive from a woman younger than 30 with acute COVID-19. Each CDR3 is given with its conserved first and last residue. The order of the fields is J gene, D gene, clone size, V gene, CDR3 protein, CDR3 DNA. The D gene is left open where the match is weak. A clone size is listed for some rows: how often the clone was seen (once, few, many), or a class if it is expanded.

j_gene: TRBJ2-1
d_gene: TRBD2
abundance: .
v_gene: TRBV19
CDR3aa: CASSIVGSGLNKQFF
CDR3nt: TGTGCCAGTAGTATAGTGGGTAGCGGGCTTAACAAGCAGTTCTTC

j_gene: TRBJ2-1
d_gene: TRBD2
abundance: .
v_gene: TRBV27
CDR3aa: CASSLWAGADYNEQFF
CDR3nt: TGTGCCAGCAGTTTATGGGCGGGAGCGGATTACAATGAGCAGTTCTTC

j_gene: TRBJ1-5
d_gene: .
abundance: .
v_gene: TRBV7-9
CDR3aa: CASSLGGGLGQPQHF
CDR3nt: TGTGCCAGCAGCTTAGGGGGGGGCCTTGGGCAGCCCCAGCATTTT

j_gene: TRBJ1-6
d_gene: .
abundance: .
v_gene: TRBV7-9
CDR3aa: CASSAHGDNSPLHF
CDR3nt: TGTGCCAGCAGCGCCCACGGGGATAATTCACCCCTCCACTTT

j_gene: TRBJ2-5
d_gene: TRBD2
abundance: .
v_gene: TRBV6-5
CDR3aa: CASSYWGGSLETQYF
CDR3nt: TGTGCCAGCAGTTACTGGGGCGGGAGCCTGGAGACCCAGTACTTC

j_gene: TRBJ2-7
d_gene: TRBD1
abundance: .
v_gene: TRBV7-8
CDR3aa: CASSSGQPPYEQYF
CDR3nt: TGTGCCAGCAGCTCGGGACAGCCCCCCTACGAGCAGTACTTC

j_gene: TRBJ2-7
d_gene: TRBD1
abundance: .
v_gene: TRBV11-2
CDR3aa: CASSSTKQGPGHEQYF
CDR3nt: TGTGCCAGCAGCTCTACAAAACAGGGGCCAGGCCACGAGCAGTACTTC

j_gene: TRBJ1-1
d_gene: .
abundance: .
v_gene: TRBV4-1
CDR3aa: CASSQTGNTEAFF
CDR3nt: TGCGCCAGCAGCCAAACAGGGAACACTGAAGCTTTCTTT

j_gene: TRBJ2-3
d_gene: .
abundance: .
v_gene: TRBV15
CDR3aa: CATSRVRGGTDTQYF
CDR3nt: TGTGCCACCAGCAGAGTTAGGGGGGGGACAGATACGCAGTATTTT

j_gene: TRBJ2-1
d_gene: TRBD1
abundance: .
v_gene: TRBV6-6
CDR3aa: CASSSRSQGVDEQFF
CDR3nt: TGTGCCAGCAGTTCACGGTCACAGGGGGTCGATGAGCAGTTCTTC

j_gene: TRBJ2-7
d_gene: .
abundance: .
v_gene: TRBV29-1
CDR3aa: CSATRGLGGEQYF
CDR3nt: TGCAGCGCCACCAGGGGTCTCGGGGGGGAGCAGTACTTC

j_gene: TRBJ1-1
d_gene: .
abundance: .
v_gene: TRBV27
CDR3aa: CASSLSREGEAFF
CDR3nt: TGTGCCAGCAGTTTATCGCGGGAGGGTGAAGCTTTCTTT

j_gene: TRBJ1-1
d_gene: .
abundance: .
v_gene: TRBV27
CDR3aa: CASQSGLEAFF
CDR3nt: TGTGCCAGCCAGTCCGGGTTGGAAGCTTTCTTT

j_gene: TRBJ2-2
d_gene: .
abundance: once
v_gene: TRBV9
CDR3aa: CASSSRWAGLNTGELFF
CDR3nt: TGTGCCAGCAGCTCCCGATGGGCGGGATTAAACACCGGGGAGCTGTTTTTT

j_gene: TRBJ2-1
d_gene: .
abundance: once
v_gene: TRBV5-4
CDR3aa: CASSLGDPPGDEQFF
CDR3nt: TGTGCCAGCAGCTTGGGGGACCCACCGGGGGATGAGCAGTTCTTC

j_gene: TRBJ2-1
d_gene: TRBD1
abundance: .
v_gene: TRBV7-9
CDR3aa: CASSFRDRVVYEQFF
CDR3nt: TGTGCCAGCAGCTTCCGGGACAGGGTAGTCTATGAGCAGTTCTTC

j_gene: TRBJ2-1
d_gene: TRBD2
abundance: .
v_gene: TRBV7-2
CDR3aa: CASSSSGGTSGRSEQFF
CDR3nt: TGTGCCAGCAGCTCAAGTGGGGGGACTAGCGGGAGAAGTGAGCAGTTCTTC

j_gene: TRBJ2-7
d_gene: TRBD2
abundance: .
v_gene: TRBV27
CDR3aa: CASRGGLYEQYF
CDR3nt: TGTGCCAGCCGCGGGGGGTTATACGAGCAGTACTTC

j_gene: TRBJ2-7
d_gene: .
abundance: .
v_gene: TRBV3-1/TRBV3-2
CDR3aa: CASSLGLTLSYEQYF
CDR3nt: TGTGCCAGCAGCCTGGGACTCACTCTCTCCTACGAGCAGTACTTC

j_gene: TRBJ1-1
d_gene: .
abundance: few
v_gene: TRBV6-5
CDR3aa: CASRNNRDTEAFF
CDR3nt: TGTGCCAGCAGAAACAACAGGGACACTGAAGCTTTCTTT

j_gene: TRBJ2-4
d_gene: .
abundance: .
v_gene: TRBV7-8
CDR3aa: CASSPLAAPVKNIQYF
CDR3nt: TGTGCCAGCAGCCCACTTGCGGCACCTGTCAAAAACATTCAGTACTTC

j_gene: TRBJ2-7
d_gene: TRBD2
abundance: .
v_gene: TRBV18
CDR3aa: CASSSLDSSGSYEQYF
CDR3nt: TGTGCCAGCTCATCGCTCGATTCTAGCGGGAGCTACGAGCAGTACTTC

j_gene: TRBJ2-3
d_gene: TRBD1
abundance: .
v_gene: TRBV2
CDR3aa: CASSVRQGADTQYF
CDR3nt: TGTGCCAGCAGTGTGAGGCAGGGGGCAGATACGCAGTATTTT

j_gene: TRBJ1-2
d_gene: .
abundance: .
v_gene: TRBV6-5
CDR3aa: CASSSTGTAGYGYTF
CDR3nt: TGTGCCAGCAGTTCGACAGGCACGGCTGGCTATGGCTACACCTTC

j_gene: TRBJ2-1
d_gene: TRBD2
abundance: .
v_gene: TRBV27
CDR3aa: CASSSGLAGGPWNEQFF
CDR3nt: TGTGCCAGCAGTTCTGGACTAGCGGGAGGGCCTTGGAATGAGCAGTTCTTC

j_gene: TRBJ2-3
d_gene: TRBD2
abundance: .
v_gene: TRBV24-1
CDR3aa: CATRAGGEADTQYF
CDR3nt: TGTGCCACCCGGGCGGGAGGTGAAGCGGATACGCAGTATTTT

j_gene: TRBJ2-3
d_gene: TRBD1
abundance: .
v_gene: TRBV27
CDR3aa: CASEWTGVTYF
CDR3nt: TGTGCCAGCGAGTGGACAGGGGTAACTTATTTT

j_gene: TRBJ1-1
d_gene: .
abundance: .
v_gene: TRBV7-6
CDR3aa: CASSLAAGVVTEAFF
CDR3nt: TGTGCCAGCAGCTTAGCGGCAGGGGTGGTCACTGAAGCTTTCTTT

j_gene: TRBJ1-5
d_gene: TRBD1
abundance: .
v_gene: TRBV30
CDR3aa: CAWAGQGAQPQHF
CDR3nt: TGTGCCTGGGCAGGACAGGGGGCTCAGCCCCAGCATTTT

j_gene: TRBJ2-7
d_gene: .
abundance: .
v_gene: TRBV9
CDR3aa: CASSVDAGVSYEQYF
CDR3nt: TGTGCCAGCAGCGTAGATGCCGGGGTCTCCTACGAGCAGTACTTC

j_gene: TRBJ2-5
d_gene: TRBD1
abundance: .
v_gene: TRBV23-1
CDR3aa: CASSPRAQGAVETQYF
CDR3nt: TGCGCCAGCAGTCCTCGGGCACAGGGGGCTGTGGAGACCCAGTACTTC

j_gene: TRBJ2-7
d_gene: .
abundance: .
v_gene: TRBV28
CDR3aa: CASRGPYEQYF
CDR3nt: TGTGCCAGCAGGGGGCCCTACGAGCAGTACTTC

j_gene: TRBJ2-7
d_gene: .
abundance: .
v_gene: TRBV30
CDR3aa: CAWSVTSSEQYF
CDR3nt: TGTGCCTGGAGTGTAACTAGCTCCGAGCAGTACTTC

j_gene: TRBJ2-3
d_gene: .
abundance: .
v_gene: TRBV12-3/TRBV12-4
CDR3aa: CASSFAGPDTQYF
CDR3nt: TGTGCCAGCAGTTTCGCAGGGCCAGATACGCAGTATTTT

j_gene: TRBJ2-1
d_gene: .
abundance: .
v_gene: TRBV14
CDR3aa: CASSQGRGWDEQFF
CDR3nt: TGTGCCAGCAGCCAAGGACGAGGGTGGGATGAGCAGTTCTTC

j_gene: TRBJ1-5
d_gene: TRBD1
abundance: .
v_gene: TRBV2
CDR3aa: CASSGQGGARGNQPQHF
CDR3nt: TGTGCCAGCAGTGGACAGGGGGGCGCGAGGGGCAATCAGCCCCAGCATTTT